This T cell receptor (beta chain) emerged from a study of cytomegalovirus exposure and HLA in healthy donors. Study-level information: Caucasian-associated ancestry cluster membership applied to about four fifths of approximately 420 genotyped donors.

V shed 3 bases and J shed 1 base, with 10 bases lying between them. The CDR3 covers 14 residues. Germline CDR1 reads SGHRS; CDR2 reads YFSETQ. For this clone: What it binds is not known.

With 60 Vbeta and 13 Jbeta primers, the PCR was carried out. Some clones are missing from TCRdb's copy, which holds only in-frame ones; the method was immunoSEQ multiplex PCR. The data contain about 63,000 clones, roughly 67% of them singletons. Study outcomes and limitations: Reportedly, fewer N-insertions than the approximately 680-donor mean appeared in an Asian-associated ancestry cluster in a later analysis. In a later analysis, V- and J-gene trimming of beta chains associated with a DCLRE1C missense variant, replicated independently.

Source material: PBMCs. The J gene is TRBJ2-5, the V gene TRBV5-1, with D possibly being TRBD1 (6 bases). This receptor was taken from a man in his forties or fifties in good health and CMV-seronegative. CDR3: CASSSGTIQETQYF. CDR3 nucleotides: TGCGCCAGCAGCTCCGGGACAATCCAAGAGACCCAGTACTTC.